This T cell receptor beta chain is drawn from a study of blood T cell repertoires in COVID-19. Study in general: From the United States, Italy and Spain came samples of acute and convalescent COVID-19.

Some clones are missing from TCRdb's copy, which holds only in-frame ones; the method was immunoSEQ multiplex PCR. The profile shows some 120,000 clones, approximately 82% of them singletons. The CDR3 loop spans 13 amino acids. CDR1 and CDR2 (germline): GTSNPN, SVGIG (reference sequence). Trimming took off 3 bases at V and 2 bases at J, with 8 bases between the two ends. The V and J genes are TRBV30 and TRBJ1-5, with a tentative D call TRBD1 (6 bases). The receptor was derived from a man between 60 and 75 years old with acute or convalescent COVID-19. Input material: peripheral blood. The CDR3 region is CAWSHRGNQPQHF. The CDR3 bases are TGTGCCTGGAGCCACAGGGGCAATCAGCCCCAGCATTTT.